This TCR beta chain was recovered during a study of blood T cell repertoires in COVID-19. On the study more broadly: The cDNA or gDNA used as material had been derived from T cells, B-cell-depleted T cells, or PBMCs.

Repertoires were generated with immunoSEQ multiplex PCR, while TCRdb's copy carries only in-frame clones and drops some. Seen here are around 300,000 clones, roughly 85% observed once, and the top ten hold around 7.2%. The CDR3 totals 15 residues. The germline V gene has CDR1 LNHNV and CDR2 YYDKDF (reference sequence). V gave up 1 base and J gave up 6 bases, with 16 bases separating them. This clonotype was sampled from a human donor in a cohort sampled during active COVID-19. The rearrangement joins TRBV15 to TRBJ2-7; D not certain. The sequenced sample was peripheral blood. The CDR3 reads CATSRVVAEESEQYF. CDR3 in DNA: TGTGCCACCAGCAGAGTGGTTGCAGAGGAGTCCGAGCAGTACTTC.